This T cell receptor beta chain was retrieved from a study of shared T cell receptors in the human thymus. Germline V gene sequence: CDR1 MNHEY, CDR2 SMNVEV (reference sequence). With 7 bases removed from V and 6 bases from J, the gap between germline ends came to 15 bases. This CDR3 contains 14 residues. TCRdb's table, derived via immunoSEQ multiplex PCR, lists solely in-frame clones and lacks some. This table holds hundreds of thousands of clones, 87% found once. This clone was recorded once. The sample was also reused in another study, on human thymus T cells. That work contributes: Finnish infants who were healthy and having corrective surgery for congenital heart defects made up the donors. Surgeons resected thymus tissue during corrective heart surgery.

The V and J genes are TRBV27 and TRBJ2-2, with TRBD2 as a possible D gene (6 bases). Input material: thymocytes. The receptor comes from a boy in the first two years of life with a congenital heart defect. The CDR3 sequence is CASKGRERAGELFF. In DNA, the CDR3 is TGTGCCAGCAAGGGACGGGAGAGAGCCGGGGAGCTGTTTTTT.